Shown below are 19 T cell receptor beta chains from a single sample sequenced in a study of blood T cells in healthy people across ages. The authors ran a second PCR of 7 to 11 cycles using a sample-barcoded 5' primer and a J-beta primer mix. TCRdb itself ran the 5' RACE reads through MiXCR, one entry per CDR3 protein. The table includes some 920,000 distinct CDR3 sequences, roughly 51% detected once. The sample consisted of blood. The receptors were sampled from a woman aged 55-69 years in good health.

The gene calls are TRBV5-1 and TRBJ2-6, with unresolved D. Trimming cost V 1 base and J 5 bases, with 10 bases left between them. CDR1 SGHRS and CDR2 YFSETQ come from the germline V gene. The CDR3 runs to 15 residues. CDR3: CASSLTWDRANVLTF. The CDR3 coding sequence is TGCGCCAGCAGCTTGACCTGGGATAGGGCCAACGTCCTGACTTTC.

In this sample, this clonotype turned up a few times. The chain employs TRBV12-3 or TRBV12-4 and TRBJ2-4; TRBD1 agrees at 8 bases. The CDR3 loop spans 15 amino acids. The V and J ends lost 7 bases and 3 bases, in that order; junction bases with no gene match: 8. The CDR3 DNA follows: TGTGCCAGCAAGCCCAGGGGGCTCGGCAAAAACATTCAGTACTTC. It translates to CASKPRGLGKNIQYF.

This clonotype was seen only a few times. The chain employs TRBV6-1 and TRBJ2-5; no firm D call. The CDR3 covers 10 residues. Germline V lookup: CDR1 MNHNS, CDR2 SASEGT. V lost 8 bases, J lost 12 bases, and 13 bases lay in between. As DNA, the CDR3 is TGTGCCAGCTCCCTTGTTGAGGAGTACTTC. It codes for CASSLVEEYF.

This clonotype has a handful of counts. V is TRBV12-3 or TRBV12-4 and J is TRBJ2-5; the match to TRBD2 covers 11 bases. The DNA end lines up better with TRBJ2-7; the J call may be wrong. This CDR3 comprises 14 residues. CDR3 bases: TGTGCCAGCAACGTAGCGGGAGGGCCCTACGAGCAGTACTTC. Encoded protein: CASNVAGGPYEQYF.

V is TRBV28 and J is TRBJ2-7; TRBD2 matches at 14 bases. CDR3 length equals 17 residues. Germline V gives CDR1 MDHEN, CDR2 SYDVKM. With 4 bases clipped from V and 4 bases from J, the junction kept 9 bases outside the gene matches. The CDR3 protein is CASSWGGTSGRLYEQYF. The CDR3 nucleotides read TGTGCCAGCAGTTGGGGGGGGACTAGCGGGAGATTATACGAGCAGTACTTC.

The chain couples TRBV9 to TRBJ2-1; maybe TRBD2 (6 bases). Germline V gene data show CDR1 as SGDLS and CDR2 as YYNGEE. The ends were cut back, 2 bases at V and 6 bases at J, with 9 bases in the middle. The CDR3 runs to 13 residues. The CDR3 loop is CASSVDYRNEQFF. The CDR3 nucleotides are TGTGCCAGCAGCGTGGACTATCGCAATGAGCAGTTCTTC.

V usage is TRBV24-1 and J usage is TRBJ1-5; TRBD1 matches 7 bases. CDR1 and CDR2 from the germline V gene are KGHDR and SFDVKD. V dropped 3 bases and J dropped 2; count of bases not matched to a gene: 6. This CDR3 spans 16 amino acids. CDR3 amino acids: CATSDPRQGGNQPQHF. In nucleotides, the CDR3 is TGTGCCACCAGTGATCCTAGACAGGGCGGCAATCAGCCCCAGCATTTT.

The table lists this clonotype with a count of one. The rearrangement links TRBV30 to TRBJ2-7; D may correspond to TRBD1 or TRBD2 (5 bases each). The germline V and J ends were trimmed by 2 bases and 5 bases, with 13 bases remaining between them. The germline V gene has CDR1 GTSNPN and CDR2 SVGIG (reference sequence). The CDR3 is made up of 13 amino acids. For the CDR3, the DNA is TGTGCCTGGAGTCGGGGCACGGCGCACGAGCAGTACTTC. Translation gives CAWSRGTAHEQYF.

Note on this clonotype: This sequence may be a read error, since a much larger clone differs from it by one base. V gene TRBV7-2 combines with J gene TRBJ2-7; 9 nucleotides align to TRBD2. CDR3 length: 18 amino acids. With 0 bases clipped from V and 5 bases from J, the junction kept 14 bases outside the gene matches. Germline V gene lookup returns CDR1 SGHTA and CDR2 FQGNSA. For the CDR3, the DNA is TGTGCCAGCAGCTTAGCGTCCGTAGCGGGAGACTTTACCGACGAGCAGTACTTC. As protein: CASSLASVAGDFTDEQYF.

The chain employs TRBV10-3 and TRBJ2-7, with D perhaps TRBD1 (6 bases). CDR1 and CDR2 from the germline V gene are ENHRY and SYGVKD. The CDR3 runs 16 residues. V gave up 0 bases and J gave up 0 bases, with 12 bases separating them. The CDR3 region has the DNA TGTGCCATCAGTGAGTCCGGCAGGGGTCTCTCCTACGAGCAGTACTTC. Translation: CAISESGRGLSYEQYF.

The V call is TRBV12-3 or TRBV12-4, the J call TRBJ1-1; no firm D call. V was cut by 2 bases and J by 2 bases, with 6 bases left in between. There are 13 residues in the CDR3. The CDR3 region is CASSLKTNTEAFF. The CDR3 nucleotides read TGTGCCAGCAGTTTAAAAACTAACACTGAAGCTTTCTTT.

V gene TRBV3-1 combines with J gene TRBJ2-7; perhaps TRBD2 as D (5 bases). The CDR3 totals 15 residues. The ends were cut back, 3 bases at V and 5 bases at J, with 17 bases in the middle. Germline CDR1 is LGHDT and CDR2 is YNNKEL (reference sequence). The CDR3 loop is CASSQGGRGLNEQYF. As DNA, the CDR3 is TGTGCCAGCAGCCAGGGCGGTCGAGGGCTCAACGAGCAGTACTTC.

This chain joins TRBV14 and TRBJ2-7, with 11 bases fitting TRBD2. The V and J ends lost 5 bases and 2 bases, in that order; junction bases with no gene match: 5. The germline V gene has CDR1 SGHDN and CDR2 FVKESK. The CDR3 spans 15 residues. Here the CDR3 DNA reads TGTGCCAGCAGCTTTCAACTAGCGGGAGCCTACGAGCAGTACTTC. Translating it yields CASSFQLAGAYEQYF. The full variable domain, in which reference TRBV14 and TRBJ2-7 provide the parts outside the CDR3, is EAGVTQFPSHSVIEKGQTVTLRCDPISGHDNLYWYRRVMGKEIKFLLHFVKESKQDESGMPNNRFLAERTGGTYSTLKVQPAELEDSGVYFCASSFQLAGAYEQYFGPGTRLTVT.

The CDR3 sequence: CASSPRMNTEAFF. Here the CDR3 DNA reads TGTGCCAGCAGCCCAAGGATGAACACTGAAGCTTTCTTT. The V gene is TRBV14, the J gene TRBJ1-1; no reliable D call. CDR1 SGHDN and CDR2 FVKESK come from the germline V gene. This CDR3 has 13 residues. Trimming took 4 bases from V and 0 from J, leaving 6 bases between them.

The chain carries TRBV9 and TRBJ2-3, with a weak D call TRBD1 (6 bases). The CDR3 is made up of 16 amino acids. V dropped 1 base and J dropped 0 bases, with 12 bases sitting between them. Germline V gene data show CDR1 as SGDLS and CDR2 as YYNGEE. The DNA for the CDR3 is TGTGCCAGCAGCGTACGCCGGGACATTAGCACAGATACGCAGTATTTT. Protein product: CASSVRRDISTDTQYF.

V is TRBV12-3 or TRBV12-4 and J is TRBJ2-5; 7 bases align to TRBD2. The ends lost 4 bases at V and 11 bases at J; junction bases unmatched: 19. The CDR3 covers 16 residues. The CDR3 here is CASSSTLPAGVTEQYF. In nucleotides, the CDR3 is TGTGCCAGCAGTTCGACCCTGCCGGCGGGAGTGACTGAGCAGTACTTC.

This clonotype has just a few counts. The CDR3: CSVAGLLGEDEQYF. As DNA, the CDR3 is TGCAGCGTTGCCGGGCTACTGGGGGAGGACGAGCAGTACTTC. The chain has TRBV29-1 and TRBJ2-5; D perhaps matches TRBD2 (6 bases). The assigned J gene may be wrong: the sequence end matches TRBJ2-7 better. The CDR3 totals 14 residues. Per germline, CDR1 SQVTM and CDR2 ANQGSEA.

This chain joins TRBV5-5 and TRBJ2-7; 7 bases map to TRBD1. The CDR3 loop spans 14 amino acids. The V gene's germline CDR1 is SGHKS and CDR2 YYEKEE (reference sequence). The V and J ends lost 0 bases and 7 bases, in that order; junction bases with no gene match: 7. The chain's CDR3 is CASSLGTGLLEQYF. CDR3 sequence (DNA): TGTGCCAGCAGCTTGGGGACAGGCCTCCTGGAGCAGTACTTC.

This chain joins TRBV7-9 and TRBJ1-1, with 7 bases fitting TRBD1. The CDR3 extends over 15 amino acids. V shed 4 bases and J 1 base; nucleotides not matched to a gene: 6. Looked up from germline, CDR1 is SEHNR and CDR2 is FQNEAQ (reference sequence). This CDR3 reads CASSSERGRNTEAFF. CDR3 bases: TGTGCCAGCAGCTCTGAAAGGGGGCGGAACACTGAAGCTTTCTTT.